Here is one T cell receptor (beta chain) with its context. Its target is not known. Germline V gene lookup returns CDR1 SGDLS and CDR2 YYNGEE. Trimming took 2 bases from V and 0 from J, leaving 6 bases between them. CDR3 size: 15 residues. This entry is derived from a study of T cell responses to AZD1222 COVID-19 vaccine. Profiling relied on immunoSEQ multiplex PCR, and the TCRdb table lists in-frame clones only, not all of them. The table records 160,000 or so clones, 85% to 90% of them present only once. Findings of the study overall: Nearly half of the spike-specific TCRs reportedly recognize variant regions that carry no mutations. At 160-218 and 743-854, vaccine-associated CD4 TCRs were dominant, and they spanned spike. In a largely white British group with more females than males, clonal diversity was possibly underestimated. AZD1222 recipients seropositive at baseline numbered only six or seven.

This TCR derives from an adult in good health. This chain joins TRBV9 and TRBJ2-6, with a weak D call TRBD2 (5 bases). The specimen was peripheral blood, collected on day 0 of AZD1222 vaccination. This chain's CDR3 is CASSVGDSGANVLTF. Written as DNA, the CDR3 is TGTGCCAGCAGCGTCGGGGACTCTGGGGCCAACGTCCTGACTTTC.